These 24 T cell receptor beta chains were all obtained from the same sample, sequenced in a study of blood T cells in healthy people across ages. Next came a second PCR, run for about 6 to 11 cycles, which used a sample-barcoded 5' primer along with a J-beta primer mix. Each CDR3 protein gets one entry after TCRdb re-called the 5' RACE reads with MiXCR. The data contain over a million distinct CDR3 sequences, 42% of them singletons. Material for sequencing was blood. These receptors were taken from a woman aged 18-35 years in good health.

The rearrangement joins TRBV20-1 to TRBJ1-5; D is uncertain. Trimming stripped 6 bases from V and 2 bases from J, with 8 bases between. Germline CDR1 reads DFQATT; CDR2 reads SNEGSKA (reference sequence). The CDR3 consists of 12 residues. The CDR3 bases are TGCAGTGCCGGGAGTGGCAATCAGCCCCAGCATTTT. Its protein product is CSAGSGNQPQHF.

CDR3 DNA: TGTGCCATCAGTTCTAGCGAGATCCCTGATGAGCAGTTCTTC. Translating it yields CAISSSEIPDEQFF. The V and J genes are TRBV10-3 and TRBJ2-1; tentative D call: TRBD2 (6 bases). With 5 bases removed from V and 8 bases from J, the gap between germline ends came to 16 bases. The length of the CDR3 is 14 residues. CDR1 and CDR2 from the germline V gene are ENHRY and SYGVKD.

The CDR3 is CASRADSYNEQFF. DNA for the CDR3: TGTGCCAGCAGGGCCGACAGTTACAATGAGCAGTTCTTC. The chain is built from TRBV6-2 or TRBV6-3 and TRBJ2-1; D perhaps matches TRBD1 (5 bases). Trimming left V 6 bases short and J 4 bases short, with 10 bases between. Germline V gene lookup returns CDR1 MNHEY and CDR2 SVGEGT. The CDR3 runs to 13 residues.

The sample holds a few counts of this clonotype. The chain couples TRBV7-2 to TRBJ2-1, with 9 nucleotides matching TRBD2. Germline lookup yields CDR1 SGHTA and CDR2 FQGNSA. CDR3 length: 14 residues. V dropped 7 bases and J dropped 7; count of bases not matched to a gene: 8. The CDR3 loop is CASTPGLARNEQFF. The CDR3 DNA follows: TGTGCCAGCACCCCGGGACTAGCAAGGAATGAGCAGTTCTTC.

This clonotype has ten or more counts. The rearrangement uses TRBV29-1 and TRBJ2-7, with D perhaps TRBD2 (6 bases). V was shortened by 3 bases and J by 2 bases, with 17 bases between the two germline ends. Per germline, CDR1 SQVTM and CDR2 ANQGSEA. The CDR3 loop spans 15 amino acids. CDR3 DNA: TGCAGCGTTGACGCGGGACCCCATCCTCCCTACGAGCAGTACTTC. Translation: CSVDAGPHPPYEQYF.

The table lists this clonotype with a few counts. CDR3 residues: CASSAQGGPDTQYF. CDR3 nucleotide sequence: TGTGCCAGCAGCGCCCAAGGGGGCCCAGATACGCAGTATTTT. The gene calls are TRBV9 and TRBJ2-3; TRBD1 agrees at 7 bases. The CDR3 is 14 amino acids. The V segment lost 3 bases and the J segment 4 bases; nucleotides outside the gene matches: 5. Germline V CDR1 and CDR2: SGDLS, YYNGEE.

This clonotype is a singleton in its sample. The rearrangement uses TRBV20-1 and TRBJ2-1; TRBD2 aligns across 11 bases. The CDR3 runs to 15 residues. Germline values: CDR1 DFQATT, CDR2 SNEGSKA (reference sequence). V was clipped by 6 bases and J by 6 bases; unmatched bases: 10. The CDR3 DNA reads as TGCAGTGCAAGCTTGACTAGCGGGAACGCCAATGAGCAGTTCTTC. Amino acid sequence: CSASLTSGNANEQFF.

This clonotype was counted a few times. CDR3 sequence (DNA): TGTGCTAGTGGTTTACCAGGAAACTATGGCTACACCTTC. It yields the protein CASGLPGNYGYTF. The chain carries TRBV12-5 and TRBJ1-2; the D is unclear. Deletions cut 3 bases from V and 2 bases from J, with 7 bases between. This CDR3 comprises 13 residues. CDR1 and CDR2 (germline): LGHNT, FRNRAP.

The gene calls are TRBV18 and TRBJ2-1; 12 nucleotides match TRBD2. The CDR3 totals 17 residues. The J segment lost 0 bases and the V segment lost 4 bases, leaving 4 bases of the junction unmatched. The germline V gene encodes CDR1 KGHSH and CDR2 LQKENI. The CDR3 DNA follows: TGTGCCAGCTCACAAGGACTAGCGGGAACCTCCTACAATGAGCAGTTCTTC. Its protein is CASSQGLAGTSYNEQFF.

This clonotype was recorded a few times. This chain joins TRBV5-1 and TRBJ1-1, with D possibly being TRBD1 (5 bases). Germline V gives CDR1 SGHRS, CDR2 YFSETQ. The CDR3 has 17 residues. V was cut by 0 bases and J by 13 bases, with 28 bases left in between. The CDR3 sequence is CASSLDQGMGYGGPGFF. CDR3 sequence (DNA): TGCGCCAGCAGCTTGGATCAGGGTATGGGATATGGTGGACCGGGTTTCTTT. Supplemented by reference TRBV5-1 and TRBJ1-1, the full variable domain reads KAGVTQTPRYLIKTRGQQVTLSCSPISGHRSVSWYQQTPGQGLQFLFEYFSETQRNKGNFPGRFSGRQFSNSRSEMNVSTLELGDSALYLCASSLDQGMGYGGPGFFGQGTRLTVV.

This chain links TRBV3-1 with TRBJ1-1; D is unclear. There are 12 residues in the CDR3. V was shortened by 1 base and J by 7 bases, with 7 bases between the two germline ends. The V gene's germline CDR1 is LGHDT and CDR2 YNNKEL (reference sequence). The CDR3: CASSQGSREAFF. CDR3 DNA: TGTGCCAGCAGCCAAGGTAGTCGTGAAGCTTTCTTT.

This clonotype was seen only a few times. This chain uses TRBV7-2 with TRBJ2-7; 13 bases line up with TRBD2. Germline CDR1 reads SGHTA; CDR2 reads FQGNSA. The CDR3 has 15 residues. V shed 5 bases, J shed 5 bases, and the junction held 6 bases outside the gene matches. The DNA for the CDR3 is TGTGCCAGCAGCGCGACTAGCGGGAGGCCCCACGAGCAGTACTTC. This codes for CASSATSGRPHEQYF. Full variable domain (rest looked up from reference TRBV7-2 and TRBJ2-7): GAGVSQSPSNKVTEKGKDVELRCDPISGHTALYWYRQSLGQGLEFLIYFQGNSAPDKSGLPSDRFSAERTGGSVSTLTIQRTQQEDSAVYLCASSATSGRPHEQYFGPGTRLTVT.

The chain recombines TRBV20-1 with TRBJ2-7; TRBD2 matches at 14 bases. The junction had 5 bases not matched to a gene; V was cut back by 6 bases and J by 1 base. This CDR3 contains 15 residues. Germline V gives CDR1 DFQATT, CDR2 SNEGSKA (reference sequence). The CDR3 here is CSAQGLAGGSYEQYF. The DNA for the CDR3 is TGCAGTGCGCAAGGACTAGCGGGAGGATCCTACGAGCAGTACTTC.

The V call is TRBV7-3, the J call TRBJ2-2; D is ambiguous. The V and J ends lost 5 bases and 7 bases respectively, with 8 bases between them. The CDR3 spans 12 residues. CDR1 is SGHTA, CDR2 FQGTGA, per germline. The CDR3 loop is CASSQNSGELFF. DNA of the CDR3: TGTGCCAGCAGCCAGAATAGCGGGGAGCTGTTTTTT.

This clonotype was seen more than once but under ten times. CDR3 DNA: TGCGCCAGCAGCCAAGGAGCATTAGGAAACGGGAGAGGGGTCGGGAATGAGCAGTTCTTC. Its translation is CASSQGALGNGRGVGNEQFF. The chain links TRBV4-1 to TRBJ2-1; the D gene is possibly TRBD2 (6 bases). The V gene lost 1 base and the J gene lost 7 bases, with 29 bases spanning the gap. The CDR3 loop spans 20 amino acids. Germline CDR1 MGHRA, CDR2 YSYEKL.

This clonotype was seen a few times. The genes are TRBV12-3 or TRBV12-4 and TRBJ2-3, with D possibly matching TRBD2 (6 bases). This CDR3 contains 15 residues. Trimming took off 7 bases at V and 0 bases at J, with 14 bases between the two ends. CDR3 nucleotide sequence: TGTGCCAGCACCCAACGGAGGGCTAGCACAGATACGCAGTATTTT. Its translation: CASTQRRASTDTQYF.

As for this clonotype: Germline is not matched at one junction end, which may reflect a read error. The chain employs TRBV6-5 and TRBJ2-1, with D perhaps TRBD1 (7 bases). Germline V gives CDR1 MNHEY, CDR2 SVGAGI. CDR3 length: 14 amino acids. CDR3 amino acids: CAGSSRGTANEQFF. CDR3 bases: TGTGCCGGCAGTTCCAGGGGGACTGCTAATGAGCAGTTCTTC.

This clonotype has more than one count but fewer than ten. V gene TRBV4-2 combines with J gene TRBJ2-4; D gene unclear. Between the trimmed V and J ends, which lost 0 bases and 1 base, there was a span of 13 bases. CDR1 is LGHNA and CDR2 is YNFKEQ in the germline V gene. This CDR3 has 17 amino acids. The chain's CDR3 is CASSQDLGVGAKNIQYF. The CDR3 DNA is TGTGCCAGCAGCCAAGATTTAGGTGTAGGTGCCAAAAACATTCAGTACTTC.

In its sample, this clonotype was seen once. This chain uses TRBV27 with TRBJ2-3, with D possibly TRBD2 on 7 matching bases. This CDR3 region has 16 residues. Trimming cost V 7 bases and J 3 bases, with 20 bases left between them. Per the germline V gene, CDR1 is MNHEY and CDR2 is SMNVEV (reference sequence). The CDR3 bases are TGTGCCAGCAATCGAAAGGGGGGGCCTCGGACAGATACGCAGTATTTT. Translation gives CASNRKGGPRTDTQYF.

The chain couples TRBV4-2 to TRBJ2-6; no reliable D call. The CDR3 consists of 18 residues. Germline lookup yields CDR1 LGHNA and CDR2 YNFKEQ. Trimming pared 0 bases from V and 0 bases from J, leaving 12 bases between. In DNA form, the CDR3 reads TGTGCCAGCAGCCAAGATCTCGCTTCCTTCTCTGGGGCCAACGTCCTGACTTTC. Its translation is CASSQDLASFSGANVLTF.

This clonotype was counted a few times. The chain combines TRBV7-8 with TRBJ2-1; possibly TRBD1 for D (5 bases). This CDR3 is 16 amino acids long. CDR1 is SGHVS, CDR2 FQNEAQ, per germline. V was cut by 4 bases and J by 3 bases, with 16 bases left in between. CDR3: CASSYTGVDFYNEQFF. The CDR3 DNA reads TGTGCCAGCAGCTACACAGGAGTGGATTTCTACAATGAGCAGTTCTTC.

This clonotype was counted between two and nine times. DNA of the CDR3: TGTGCCAGCAGCCAAGAGGGGGCCTTATCCTACAATGAGCAGTTCTTC. It codes for CASSQEGALSYNEQFF. The gene calls are TRBV3-1 and TRBJ2-1; a possible D gene is TRBD1 (6 bases). Trimming removed 0 bases at V and 1 base at J, with 10 bases between. The CDR3 has 16 amino acids. Germline-derived CDR1 and CDR2 are LGHDT and YNNKEL (reference sequence).

The V and J genes are TRBV12-3 or TRBV12-4 and TRBJ2-1; tentatively, D is TRBD1 or TRBD2 (5 bases each). The CDR3 contains 15 residues. With 4 bases removed from V and 5 bases from J, the gap between germline ends came to 15 bases. CDR3 coding DNA: TGTGCCAGCAGTTATAGCAGAGGGGCGGACAATGAGCAGTTCTTC. It translates to CASSYSRGADNEQFF.

The CDR3 DNA reads TGTGCCAGCAGGACCACGGACGGGGGCTATAACTATGGCTACACCTTC. It specifies CASRTTDGGYNYGYTF. V gene TRBV12-3 or TRBV12-4 combines with J gene TRBJ1-2; tentatively, D is TRBD1 (6 bases). V gave up 6 bases and J gave up 1 base, with 18 bases separating them. The CDR3 contains 16 residues.